The 8 T cell receptor beta chains below were found in one sample sequenced in a study of cytomegalovirus exposure and HLA in healthy donors. PCR amplification relied on 60 Vbeta primers (plus 13 Jbeta primers). Profiled with immunoSEQ multiplex PCR; TCRdb holds only in-frame clones, not every one. The table includes 97,000 or so clones, around four fifths detected once. Sequencing was carried out using PBMCs. The receptors shown here come from a man aged 35 to 55 in good health and CMV-seronegative.

The rearrangement joins TRBV2 to TRBJ1-5; D perhaps matches TRBD1 (6 bases). Trimming pared 3 bases from V and 8 bases from J, leaving 17 bases between. Germline V CDR1 and CDR2: SNHLY, FYNNEI. The CDR3 is 15 residues long. This chain's CDR3 is CASSEGRQGFKPQHF. In nucleotides, the CDR3 is TGTGCCAGCAGTGAGGGCCGGCAGGGGTTTAAGCCCCAGCATTTT.

The V gene is TRBV5-4, the J gene TRBJ2-7; 7 bases fit TRBD1. CDR3 length equals 15 residues. V was clipped by 1 base and J by 0 bases; unmatched bases: 4. Germline-derived CDR1 and CDR2 are SGHNT and YYREEE (reference sequence). This chain's CDR3 is CASSLKGQVSYEQYF. CDR3 nucleotide sequence: TGTGCCAGCAGCTTGAAAGGACAGGTCTCCTACGAGCAGTACTTC.

In this sample, this clone turned up once. The J gene is TRBJ2-5, the V gene TRBV15, with D perhaps matching TRBD2 (5 bases). The germline V gene has CDR1 LNHNV and CDR2 YYDKDF (reference sequence). V was clipped by 4 bases and J by 2 bases, with 14 bases between them. CDR3 length: 15 residues. The CDR3 DNA reads TGTGCCACCAGCACCCTCGACGGGAAACAAGAGACCCAGTACTTC. It codes for CATSTLDGKQETQYF.

The chain carries TRBV11-2 and TRBJ1-1, with D hard to call. Looked up from germline, CDR1 is SGHAT and CDR2 is FQNNGV. The germline V and J ends were trimmed by 1 base and 1 base, with 7 bases remaining between them. The CDR3 runs to 14 residues. The CDR3 coding sequence is TGTGCCAGCAGCTTAGGTCCCGGGAACACTGAAGCTTTCTTT. As protein: CASSLGPGNTEAFF.

The J gene is TRBJ1-1, the V gene TRBV7-2; D may be TRBD1 (5 bases). This CDR3 contains 16 residues. Germline V gene sequence: CDR1 SGHTA, CDR2 FQGNSA. V lost 1 base and J lost 2, with 14 bases in between. CDR3 coding DNA: TGTGCCAGCAGCTTAGGGGCAGGGAATGGAAACACTGAAGCTTTCTTT. Translating gives CASSLGAGNGNTEAFF.

V is TRBV30 and J is TRBJ1-5; the match to TRBD1 covers 9 bases. The trim removed 3 bases at V and 5 bases at J, leaving 8 bases unmatched. Looked up from germline, CDR1 is GTSNPN and CDR2 is SVGIG (reference sequence). This CDR3 contains 15 residues. The CDR3 loop reads CAWRTGGTGHQPQHF. The CDR3, as DNA: TGTGCCTGGAGGACAGGGGGAACGGGGCATCAGCCCCAGCATTTT.

The V gene is TRBV7-6, the J gene TRBJ2-2, with 7 bases fitting TRBD1. J gave up 5 bases and V 10 bases, and 13 bases lay outside the gene matches. This CDR3 is built from 15 residues. Germline CDR1 SGHVS, CDR2 FNYEAQ. The DNA of the CDR3 is TGTGCCATTGGGGATTGGGACAGTCGGACCGGGGAGCTGTTTTTT. It codes for CAIGDWDSRTGELFF.

In this sample, this clone turned up a few times. The chain uses TRBV7-3 and TRBJ1-6; tentative D call: TRBD1 (5 bases). The CDR3 loop spans 14 amino acids. The germline CDR1 and CDR2 sequences are SGHTA and FQGTGA. With 2 bases removed from V and 10 bases from J, the gap between germline ends came to 12 bases. In DNA form, the CDR3 reads TGTGCCAGCAGCTTACTGGGGGGAGAGTCACCCCTCCACTTT. It specifies CASSLLGGESPLHF.